This TCR beta chain was observed in a study of immune cell composition in non-small cell lung cancer. Study-level results: Tumour-reactive clones were not shown to match dominant in vivo tumour clones.

Notes on this clone: What it binds is not known.

Profiled with immunoSEQ multiplex PCR; TCRdb holds only in-frame clones, not every one. This sample has thousands of clones, with 82% found just once. Germline V gives CDR1 MNHEY, CDR2 SVGAGI. CDR3 size: 15 residues. Unmatched junction bases numbered 6, after V lost 4 bases and J lost 5 bases. Normal lung was sampled as far from the tumour as possible, at least 3 cm. DNA was extracted from unsorted cell suspensions stored frozen. This chain connects TRBV6-5 to TRBJ1-5, with TRBD1 matching over 9 bases. The specimen sequenced was non-adjacent lung tissue. The receptor was isolated from a human donor with non-small cell lung cancer. The chain's CDR3 is CASSSGTGYDQPQHF. The CDR3 nucleotides read TGTGCCAGCAGTTCGGGGACAGGGTATGATCAGCCCCAGCATTTT.